This T cell receptor (beta chain) was recovered during a study of T-cell reconstitution after alpha-beta-depleted transplantation in children. This clonotype was detected a few times. Its antigen is as yet unknown. Trimming cost V 7 bases and J 5 bases; bases outside gene matches: 4. Germline CDR1 and CDR2: SQVTM and ANQGSEA. The CDR3 is 11 residues long. Preparation of the TCRbeta library involved a method that used unique molecular identifiers. TCRdb analysed the PCR reads with MiXCR anew, one entry per CDR3 protein. The sample consists of some 840,000 distinct CDR3 sequences, about 16% of them appearing once. Overall study findings and caveats: At the one-year point after transplant, T-cell counts and TCRbeta diversity were found to come mostly from T cells that had been newly produced. About two months after transplant, alpha-beta T cells reportedly came from several hundred expanded graft clones.

The chain links TRBV29-1 to TRBJ1-2; TRBD1 agrees at 7 bases. The material sequenced was PBMCs, mostly from graft donor cells, taken 360 days after TCRalphabeta/CD19-depleted stem cell transplant. The clonotype comes from a male patient younger than 18 who had a stem cell transplant for acute lymphoblastic leukemia, so the T cells may come from the graft donor. CDR3 nucleotides: TGCAGCGCCGCAGGGGGTTATGGCTACACCTTC. Its protein is CSAAGGYGYTF.